The source of this T cell receptor beta chain is a study of CD4+ T cells in melanoma. Whole-study findings and limits: CD8+ T cell, macrophage and B cell function reportedly correlated with neoantigen-specific CD4+ T cells. Diverse differentiation states were reported for melanoma neoantigen-specific CD4+ T cells.

Sequenced by immunoSEQ multiplex PCR; TCRdb stores in-frame clones only, minus some. The data hold around 100,000 clones, with 92% observed a single time. Notes on this clone: The antigen remains unidentified.

Trimming pared 2 bases from V and 0 bases from J, leaving 11 bases between. The CDR3 covers 16 residues. CDR1 is MNHEY and CDR2 is SVGAGI in the germline V gene. The source is a human donor with melanoma. The sample was peripheral blood. The chain joins TRBV6-5 to TRBJ1-3; possibly TRBD1 for D (5 bases). The CDR3 sequence is CASSYKQAHSGNTIYF. CDR3 in DNA: TGTGCCAGCAGTTACAAACAGGCTCACTCTGGAAACACCATATATTTT.